Described below is a single TCR beta chain sequence and its context. What it binds is unknown. Both 60 Vbeta primers and 13 Jbeta primers went into the PCR. In the original processing: In a later analysis, around 87 million unique TCR beta chains included roughly 11 million shared by two or more donors. Generated by immunoSEQ multiplex PCR, the TCRdb table keeps only in-frame clones and is missing some. That table is the source of V, J and clone size, and D and trimming were worked out from the DNA. In the table there are some 130,000 clones, around 77% of which are singletons. V lost 4 bases and J lost 10, with 16 bases in between. Germline CDR1 is MNHNS and CDR2 is SASEGT. The CDR3 runs 13 residues. The sample belongs to a study of cytomegalovirus exposure and HLA in healthy donors. Study observations and caveats: Later analysis identified about 15,000 TCR beta sequences associated with HLA alleles, using a false discovery rate threshold of 0.05. Most TCR sequences showed up rarely, but some public TCRs showed up in many donors.

Sequenced input: PBMCs. The TCR sequence derives from a male donor in good health and CMV-seropositive. This chain uses TRBV6-1 with TRBJ1-2, with TRBD1 as a possible D gene (6 bases). CDR3 DNA: TGTGCCAGCAGTGGTTCGGGAAGGGGGTTCTACACCTTC. Translating gives CASSGSGRGFYTF.